The following is a T cell receptor beta chain sequence with its context. The data derive from a study of blood T cell repertoires in COVID-19. Libraries were prepared by immunoSEQ multiplex PCR; TCRdb keeps only in-frame clonotypes and omits some of them. Of about 45,000 clones detected, 85% to 90% appear once; the ten largest clones hold 8.5% to 10%. Germline assignment: CDR1 SGHDT and CDR2 YYEEEE. V was clipped by 0 bases and J by 2 bases, with 13 bases between them. The CDR3 length is 16 residues. The specimen was peripheral blood. The TCR sequence derives from a human donor in a cohort sampled during active COVID-19. The genes are TRBV5-6 and TRBJ2-3; possibly TRBD2 for D (7 bases). CDR3 residues: CASSLVAGALTDTQYF. CDR3 sequence (DNA): TGTGCCAGCAGCTTGGTGGCGGGGGCTCTCACAGATACGCAGTATTTT.